This TCR beta chain derives from a study of identifying expanded T cells in peripheral blood. Regarding the study as a whole: Variance in clone template counts between two-week samples significantly increased with total template count across all healthy donors.

As for this clone: Its specificity is unknown.

The repertoire was sequenced with immunoSEQ multiplex PCR; TCRdb's copy has only in-frame clones and lacks some. The sample consists of approximately 100,000 clones, roughly 90% of them appearing once. Healthy donors had no documented immune events, such as infections, while sampled. V was cut by 1 base and J by 0 bases, with 8 bases left in between. The CDR3 length is 14 residues. Germline V lookup: CDR1 SGHRS, CDR2 YFSETQ. This receptor was taken from a person aged 18-69 years in good health. The chain has TRBV5-1 and TRBJ2-7; D is unclear. The sample comprised blood. The CDR3 loop is CASSLSSLSYEQYF. CDR3 bases: TGCGCCAGCAGCTTGAGTTCTCTCTCCTACGAGCAGTACTTC. The complete variable domain, with remaining parts taken from reference TRBV5-1 and TRBJ2-7, reads KAGVTQTPRYLIKTRGQQVTLSCSPISGHRSVSWYQQTPGQGLQFLFEYFSETQRNKGNFPGRFSGRQFSNSRSEMNVSTLELGDSALYLCASSLSSLSYEQYFGPGTRLTVT.